This T cell receptor (beta chain) came from a study of OX40 agonist ivuxolimab in advanced cancers. Across the study: Cohort: approximately 83% men, mean age 60, aged about 23 to 79. Earlier anti-PD-1, anti-PD-L1 or anti-CTLA-4 therapy was permitted; 35% to 50% had received some.

Findings of the study overall: Within 6 weeks, CD4+ and CD8+ blood T cells expanded clonally at 0.1 to 3.0 mg/kg.

Profiling relied on immunoSEQ multiplex PCR, and the TCRdb table lists in-frame clones only, not all of them. The table records around 20,000 clones, around 84% of them present only once. It was autoimmune disease history or systemic immunosuppression that excluded patients. CDR1 is MNHEY and CDR2 is SVGAGI in the germline V gene. Trimming cost V 2 bases and J 6 bases, with 14 bases left between them. CDR3 length: 14 amino acids. For this clone: Its antigen is not identified.

The rearrangement uses TRBV6-5 and TRBJ2-7, with D possibly TRBD1 on 6 matching bases. The sequence derives from an adult with an advanced solid tumor such as melanoma, head and neck, liver or kidney cancer. This specimen consisted of CD4+ or CD8+ T cells sorted from blood, obtained in a trial of the OX40 agonist ivuxolimab. The CDR3 spells CASSYNRDPLEQYF. The CDR3 coding sequence is TGTGCCAGCAGTTACAACAGGGATCCCCTCGAGCAGTACTTC.